This T cell receptor (beta chain) was documented in a study of CD8+ T cells in alopecia areata. The CDR3 covers 13 residues. Following RNA extraction, reverse transcription yielded cDNA that acted as the sequencing template. Profiled with immunoSEQ multiplex PCR; TCRdb holds only in-frame clones, not every one. The repertoire includes approximately 82,000 clones, roughly half of them detected once, and 5.5% to 6% sits in the top ten. This TCR came from a human donor with alopecia areata. V is TRBV21-1 and J is TRBJ1-1. TRBV21-1 is reported as a pseudogene. The sample comprised NKG2D-high CD8+ T cells sorted from blood. The CDR3 here is CASSKEGGPRIVF. In DNA, the CDR3 is TGTGCCAGCAGCAAAGAGGGGGGGCCCCGTATCGTCTTT.